This T cell receptor (beta chain) was identified during a study of cytomegalovirus exposure and HLA in healthy donors (dated by TCRdb to the late 2010s). For the wider study: In an earlier analysis of some 550 of the donors, 250 to 300 Gb of sequence data and 90 million to 120 million unique TCR beta sequences from roughly 190 million T cells were reported. About 280 gigabases of sequencing data and around 80 million unique TCR sequences made up an early release that covered several hundred HLA-typed donors. Of the 300 to 450 genotyped donors, roughly 76% were placed in the genetic ancestry cluster associated with self-reported Caucasian donors. The study aimed to test whether signatures of past pathogen exposure could be identified by cataloging public T cell receptors. Using immunosequencing, the study profiled T cell repertoires from fewer than 700 subjects and related those repertoires to cytomegalovirus serostatus. In addition to the first cohort of 666 subjects, a separate validation cohort of 120 different subjects was used. The study combined high-throughput TCR immunosequencing, statistical association of individual TCRs with disease status, and machine learning to predict cytomegalovirus infection status. A later analysis re-analyzed previously published TCR beta repertoires from about 600 donors and added high-resolution HLA genotyping to study TCR occurrence patterns. Rather than using new phenotypic data, the later analysis identified candidate immune exposures from TCR beta sequences and from how often those sequences occurred across donors. In an earlier analysis of a few hundred of the donors, high-throughput TCR beta sequencing was used to judge whether each TCR beta V gene segment behaved as functional or pseudogenic. Donor age, sex, ethnicity and CMV serostatus were compiled alongside the repertoire data. A later genetic analysis took genome-wide SNP genotypes for about three fifths of the roughly 700 donors and used that subset as a discovery cohort. Every discovery cohort repertoire had been produced on one sequencing platform. HLA typing covered class I and class II loci at four-digit resolution. Typing coverage differed by locus: A, B, C, DRB1 and DQB1 were typed in about 629-630 donors, DQA1 in 500 to 550, DPA1 in approximately 610, and DPB1 in around 440. Several DR-DQ haplotypes were handled as single units for association and clustering, since linkage in the cohort was strong. On average, over 200,000 unique TCR beta nucleotide sequences were sequenced per donor among 398 genotyped donors of the cohort, with 15% to 20% of those sequences being non-productive.

Overall results and qualifications from the work: The authors suggested that the approach could potentially be generalized to other disease states and immunological phenotypes. In a later analysis, TCR association rates were found to vary across HLA loci, with the most associated TCRs seen for DRB1 alleles and the fewest for HLA-C alleles. A total of fewer than 200 TCR beta chains were listed by the study as associated with cytomegalovirus. In this cohort, only TCR beta chains were sequenced, and detectable features were limited by the absence of alpha or paired-chain data. The earlier analysis of 587 of the donors excluded about 16 rarely observed V segments, including chromosome 9 orphons, because counts were too low. In an earlier analysis of around 600 of the donors, most TCR beta V segments were observed in productive rearrangements about 90% or about 30% of the time, broadly matching IMGT annotations. When HLA alleles, especially DR and DQ, strongly co-occurred, attributing TCR associations to individual alleles was difficult. Linkage disequilibrium might explain the correlated functional status among segregating V segments, but an unknown experimental factor could not be ruled out. The only immune exposure information available for the cohort was CMV serostatus. Roughly uniform sequencing depth across donors was assumed in presence/absence analyses, although this assumption may not hold. A group of highly shared sequence variants was considered likely to be a technical artifact of the sequencing pipeline. The classifier was reported to diagnose cytomegalovirus status with high specificity and sensitivity in both the original and validation cohorts. Because the 87-base-pair reads could not distinguish some IMGT-functional V segments, including TRBV6-2 and TRBV6-3, those segments were excluded. According to a later genetic analysis, donors in an Asian-associated ancestry cluster had fewer N-insertions in productive TCRs than the roughly 670-donor mean. A later analysis found that HLA-associated TCR beta chains were more clonally expanded and had lower generation probabilities than equally common non-associated chains. A further reported finding was that TCR beta sequences accurately predicted the HLA-A and HLA-B alleles for most subjects in the first cohort. Because HLA typing was unavailable for some donors at each locus, only the typed subset was used in association tests. According to a later analysis, parvovirus B19, influenza, CMV and Epstein-Barr virus appeared linked to several top co-occurrence clusters. A few of the identified cytomegalovirus-associated TCR beta chains were confirmed in vitro to be specific for cytomegalovirus antigens. Specific HLA alleles were associated with 15,000 to 20,000 TCR beta sequences at a false discovery rate of 0.05 in a later analysis. Most CMV-associated TCR beta chains appeared to be HLA-restricted in a later analysis, and the HLA associations seemed to be driven largely by CMV exposure. While some public TCRs were present in many individuals, most TCR sequences turned up only very rarely across donors. A later genetic analysis associated a missense DCLRE1C variant with V-gene and J-gene trimming of TCR beta chains, and an independent cohort replicated the association.

The library was obtained by the immunoSEQ multiplex PCR assay. A mixture of 60 forward primers for TCR Vbeta segments and 13 reverse primers for TCR Jbeta segments was used in the multiplex PCR. A multiplex PCR assay on genomic DNA amplified the CDR3 region of rearranged TCR beta genes. The Illumina HiSeq System was used to sequence the amplified TCR beta libraries as 87-base-pair reads. The authors processed their data as follows. Across the 500 to 700 repertoires, a later analysis counted tens of millions of unique TCR beta chains, roughly 11 million of which were shared by at least two donors. Raw reads were error-corrected and collapsed into unique sequences with a nearest-neighbor algorithm that merged closely related sequences to remove PCR and sequencing errors. Alignment of CDR3 sequences to IMGT reference sequences was used to assign V, D and J gene segments. Each retained sequence needed at least a six-nucleotide match to both a V gene segment and a J gene segment. Rearrangements were called productive when the CDR3 lacked stop codons and stayed in frame with V and J; all others were non-productive. Following IMGT convention, CDR3 was defined as the stretch from the second conserved V-encoded cysteine to the conserved J-encoded phenylalanine. Sequences without an unambiguous match to a single V gene segment were excluded from the earlier analysis of 500 to 700 of the donors. An earlier analysis of fewer than 650 of the donors classified V segments as functional when productive rearrangements were above 56.7% and as segregating when the standard deviation between donors was above 5%. A statistical classification framework was built for diagnosing cytomegalovirus status from the catalog of TCR beta chain sequences. V and J gene assignment, in a later analysis, came from comparing TCR nucleotide sequences with IMGT/GENE-DB human TR gene sequences. In a later analysis, CDR3 sequences and most-parsimonious VDJ recombination scenarios were assigned using the TCRdist pipeline. In a later analysis, each TCR beta chain was defined by its CDR3 amino acid sequence together with its V-gene family, and reads lacking a unique V-gene family were excluded. In a later analysis, some 600 highly shared, low-generation-probability nucleotide sequences were removed to address suspected cross-contamination and a sequencing artifact. A later analysis calculated a clonal expansion index for each public chain from normalized within-repertoire ranks of inferred template counts. In a later analysis, generation probabilities were computed using a VDJ recombination model fitted to out-of-frame rearrangements, and the results were checked against IGoR. A later analysis scored TCR-TCR, TCR-HLA and TCR-CMV co-occurrence with hypergeometric tests, applying a repertoire-size bias correction to TCR pairs. To estimate false discovery rates, a later analysis permuted the HLA or CMV assignments 20 times. In a later analysis, co-occurring TCRs were grouped using DBSCAN, with TCRdist sequence similarity added in when clustering inside HLA-allele-positive subsets. Repertoires with fewer than 30,000 or more than 120,000 public chains, plus five repertoires with anomalous nucleotide sharing, were excluded from co-occurrence clustering. TCRdb obtained this table from immuneACCESS and retained in-frame rearrangements with V and J assigned. These tables miss some clones; where compared with another copy, unresolved V genes account for less than half of the shortfall, and the remainder is unexplained. V and J calls and clone size come straight from that table; D and trimming were deduced from the DNA. In all, the sample holds more than 90,000 clones, and around 74% of those were seen once. More than 6% of the sample is in the top ten clones.

In the case of this clone: What this receptor recognizes is not known. Base quality data are lacking; no much larger clone is found one base away.

The germline V gene specifies SNHLY as CDR1 and FYNNEI as CDR2. Trimmed from V: 6 bases; trimmed from J: 0 bases; junction bases lacking a gene match: 8. The CDR3 holds 17 amino acids from the cysteine to the phenylalanine. Only the CDR3 DNA stays, 51 bases, in frame from base 1. In total, 600 or so healthy bone marrow donors made up the cohort. Cohort members were all nominally healthy when sampled, although unrecorded immune exposures were likely present. The donor tested CMV seropositive and was one of the 289 seropositive cohort members. A peripheral blood sample was provided by each donor, and peripheral blood mononuclear cells were used for TCR beta sequencing. The Qiagen DNeasy Blood Extraction Kit was used to extract genomic DNA from the blood cell samples.

The rearranged chain carries TRBV2 and TRBJ2-6, with 7 bases matching TRBD1. The sample was PBMCs. This receptor was obtained from a man aged 35 to 55 in good health and CMV-seropositive. The DNA is as follows: TGTGCCAGCAGCCCAGACAGGGCTTACTCTGGGGCCAACGTCCTGACTTTC. It encodes CASSPDRAYSGANVLTF.